The entry that follows covers one T cell receptor (beta chain) sequence. Its antigen remains unidentified. Reverse transcribing all isolated RNA meant expressed TCRB transcripts were sequenced. Sequencing was performed with immunoSEQ multiplex PCR; in TCRdb, only in-frame clones are kept and a portion is missing. This sample has 300,000 or so clones, with about 14% found just once. The data derive from a study of beta chain features in type 1 diabetes. About the research overall: What patients shared with healthy donors was a similar profile of age, gender and cell yields.

Looked up from germline, CDR1 is SEHNR and CDR2 is FQNEAQ (reference sequence). The CDR3 length is 16 residues. V shed 4 bases and J 5 bases; nucleotides not matched to a gene: 7. Study-wide points: Shorter TCRB CDR3s, moderately but significantly so, marked every one of the four CD4+ subsets in Type 1 diabetes patients. The naive, central memory and Treg TCRB repertoires of patients appeared to be more similar to one another than those of healthy donors. Fewer insertions but more deletions were seen at VDJ junctions in type 1 diabetes patients.

The sequence came from a woman under 30 with type 1 diabetes. The sample taken for sequencing was naive CD4+ T cells from blood. The V call is TRBV7-9, the J call TRBJ2-2; 10 nucleotides line up with TRBD2. CDR3 protein: CASSSSSGSGTGELFF. In DNA, the CDR3 is TGTGCCAGCAGCTCGTCTAGCGGGAGTGGAACCGGGGAGCTGTTTTTT. The full variable domain, in which reference TRBV7-9 and TRBJ2-2 provide the parts outside the CDR3, is DTGVSQNPRHKITKRGQNVTFRCDPISEHNRLYWYRQTLGQGPEFLTYFQNEAQLEKSRLLSDRFSAERPKGSFSTLEIQRTEQGDSAMYLCASSSSSGSGTGELFFGEGSRLTVL.